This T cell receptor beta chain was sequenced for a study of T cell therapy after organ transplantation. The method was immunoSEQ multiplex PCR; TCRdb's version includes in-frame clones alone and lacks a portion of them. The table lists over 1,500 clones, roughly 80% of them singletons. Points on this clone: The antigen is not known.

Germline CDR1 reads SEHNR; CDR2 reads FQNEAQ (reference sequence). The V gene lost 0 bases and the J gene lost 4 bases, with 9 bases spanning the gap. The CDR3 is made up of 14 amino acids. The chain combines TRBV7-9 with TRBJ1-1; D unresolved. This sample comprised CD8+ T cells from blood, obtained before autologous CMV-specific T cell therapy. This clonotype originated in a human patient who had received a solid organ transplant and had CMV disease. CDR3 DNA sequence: TGTGCCAGCAGCTTAGCAGCGGAGCCCACTGAAGCTTTCTTT. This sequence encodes CASSLAAEPTEAFF.